The T cell receptor (beta chain) described here comes from a study of cytomegalovirus exposure and HLA in healthy donors. On this clone itself: What it binds is unknown.

This PCR relied on a set of 60 Vbeta primers and 13 Jbeta primers. Some clones are missing from TCRdb's copy, which holds only in-frame ones; the method was immunoSEQ multiplex PCR. The sample contains some 180,000 clones, over 75% of which appear only once. The CDR3 is made up of 15 amino acids. V dropped 4 bases and J dropped 2 bases, with 12 bases sitting between them. Germline CDR1 reads SGHRS; CDR2 reads YFSETQ. Notes on the study in general: Per published accounts, TCR beta sequences correctly predicted the HLA-A and HLA-B alleles of most subjects. Researchers counted roughly 160 TCR beta chains as cytomegalovirus-associated.

Sample: PBMCs. This TCR was recovered from a male donor in good health and CMV-seronegative. The chain joins TRBV5-1 to TRBJ2-2; possible D gene TRBD2, 6 bases. CDR3 protein: CASSVRGQNTGELFF. CDR3 DNA: TGCGCCAGCAGCGTGCGGGGTCAAAACACCGGGGAGCTGTTTTTT.